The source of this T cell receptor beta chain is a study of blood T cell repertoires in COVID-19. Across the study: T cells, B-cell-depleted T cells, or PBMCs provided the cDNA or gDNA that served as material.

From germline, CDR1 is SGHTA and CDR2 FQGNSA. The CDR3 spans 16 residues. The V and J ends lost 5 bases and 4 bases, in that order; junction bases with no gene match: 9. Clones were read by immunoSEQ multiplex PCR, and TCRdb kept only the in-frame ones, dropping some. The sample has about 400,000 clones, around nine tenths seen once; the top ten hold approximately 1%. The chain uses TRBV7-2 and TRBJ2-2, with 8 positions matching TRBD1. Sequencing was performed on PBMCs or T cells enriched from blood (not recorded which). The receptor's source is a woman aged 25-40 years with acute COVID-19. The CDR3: CASSTQGAQGTGELFF. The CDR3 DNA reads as TGTGCCAGCAGCACGCAGGGGGCGCAGGGCACCGGGGAGCTGTTTTTT.